This note documents a single T cell receptor beta chain sequence. The record originates from a study of cytomegalovirus exposure and HLA in healthy donors. CDR1 ENHRY and CDR2 SYGVKD come from the germline V gene. Trimming removed 8 bases from V and 3 bases from J, with 7 bases in between. The CDR3 consists of 12 residues. The primer mix had 60 Vbeta and 13 Jbeta primers. Produced via immunoSEQ multiplex PCR; TCRdb's table is partial and in-frame only. Seen here are some 100,000 clones, roughly 79% observed once, and the top ten hold roughly an eighth. The clonotype was recovered from a woman in her seventies in good health and CMV-seropositive. The chain has TRBV10-3 and TRBJ2-2; possibly TRBD1 for D (6 bases). Sequenced input: PBMCs. CDR3 sequence (DNA): TGTGCCATCTACAGGGACACCGGGGAGCTGTTTTTT. This translates into CAIYRDTGELFF.